This T cell receptor (beta chain) came from a study of shared clonotypes between healthy human individuals. Donors comprised only Caucasian adults living in Nashville, Tennessee. Assay used: immunoSEQ multiplex PCR; TCRdb lists only in-frame clones, some missing. Counted here are about 510,000 clones, over 75% occurring once; the ten biggest clones make up approximately 12%. The CDR3 sequence is 19 residues long. J gave up 2 bases and V 6 bases, and 21 bases lay outside the gene matches. Germline assignment: CDR1 MNHEY and CDR2 SMNVEV (reference sequence). Sequenced material: PBMCs. The source of this sequence is a woman aged 40-49 years in good health. Some clones in this sample may be carry-over from other donors' samples. This rearrangement joins TRBV27 to TRBJ2-7; 8 bases agree with TRBD2. CDR3 loop: CASSRQVLAGNPLTYEQYF. In nucleotides, the CDR3 is TGTGCCAGCAGCCGACAGGTGTTAGCGGGAAATCCCCTGACCTACGAGCAGTACTTC.